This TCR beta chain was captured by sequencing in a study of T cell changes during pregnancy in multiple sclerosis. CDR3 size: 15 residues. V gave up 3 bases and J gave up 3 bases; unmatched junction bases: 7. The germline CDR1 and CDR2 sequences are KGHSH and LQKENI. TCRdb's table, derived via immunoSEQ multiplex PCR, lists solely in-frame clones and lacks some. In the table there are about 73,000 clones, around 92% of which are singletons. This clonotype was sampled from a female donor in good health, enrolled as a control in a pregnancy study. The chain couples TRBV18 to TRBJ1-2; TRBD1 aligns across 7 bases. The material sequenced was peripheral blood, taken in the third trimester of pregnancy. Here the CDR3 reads CASSPRQGGYYGYTF. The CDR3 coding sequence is TGTGCCAGCTCACCTCGACAGGGTGGCTACTATGGCTACACCTTC.